The 23 T cell receptor beta chains presented below share a single source sample, sequenced in a study of blood T cells in healthy people across ages. Combining a sample-barcoded 5' primer with a J-beta primer mix, a second PCR ran for roughly 6 to 12 cycles. TCRdb fed the 5' RACE reads into MiXCR, producing one record per CDR3 protein. The sample has around 520,000 distinct CDR3 sequences, around a quarter seen once. The same sample was also studied in work on T cells of mothers and their children.

The specimen sequenced was blood. These receptors all come from a boy aged 2 to 10 in good health.

The chain recombines TRBV18 with TRBJ2-3, with D perhaps matching TRBD1 or TRBD2 (6 bases each). Germline CDR1 is KGHSH and CDR2 is LQKENI. This CDR3 has 17 amino acids. Trimming left V 2 bases short and J 7 bases short, with 22 bases between. The CDR3 nucleotides are TGTGCCAGCTCACCATTATTCAGACTAGAAGGGGGGAATACGCAGTATTTT. Translated: CASSPLFRLEGGNTQYF.

This clonotype was observed a handful of times. V gene TRBV3-1 combines with J gene TRBJ1-2; D is uncertain. This CDR3 region has 14 residues. Deletions cut 4 bases from V and 0 bases from J, with 9 bases between. From germline, CDR1 is LGHDT and CDR2 YNNKEL (reference sequence). CDR3 nucleotides: TGTGCCAGCAGCCTAAGGACGGCTAACTATGGCTACACCTTC. It specifies CASSLRTANYGYTF.

This clonotype has more than one count but fewer than ten. The chain recombines TRBV30 with TRBJ1-1, with 8 positions matching TRBD1. Germline V gene lookup returns CDR1 GTSNPN and CDR2 SVGIG (reference sequence). V trimming: 2 bases; J trimming: 0 bases; junction bases outside the gene matches: 8. CDR3 length: 16 amino acids. The CDR3 loop reads CAWSIWGQAVNTEAFF. The CDR3 DNA reads as TGTGCCTGGAGTATCTGGGGACAGGCCGTGAACACTGAAGCTTTCTTT.

The chain carries TRBV12-3 or TRBV12-4 and TRBJ1-4; TRBD1 agrees at 9 bases. V was clipped by 6 bases and J by 4 bases; unmatched bases: 3. This CDR3 spans 14 amino acids. The CDR3 nucleotides are TGTGCCAGCAGCTACAGGGGGCTTAATGAAAAACTGTTTTTT. This sequence encodes CASSYRGLNEKLFF.

This clonotype was seen a handful of times. V and J are TRBV21-1 and TRBJ2-7; the table assigns TRBD1, which was not confirmed against the DNA. TRBV21-1 is a pseudogene locus. The CDR3 totals 16 residues. This CDR3 reads CASSKGQDRSKDERYF. CDR3 nucleotides: TGTGCCAGCAGCAAAGGACAGGACAGGAGCAAGGACGAGCGGTACTTC.

This rearrangement joins TRBV20-1 to TRBJ2-1; 12 nucleotides match TRBD2. CDR3 length: 14 residues. Germline V lookup: CDR1 DFQATT, CDR2 SNEGSKA (reference sequence). Unmatched junction bases numbered 5, after V lost 3 bases and J lost 8 bases. This CDR3 reads CSARQTSGGHEQFF. The CDR3 nucleotides read TGCAGTGCTAGGCAGACTAGCGGGGGCCATGAGCAGTTCTTC.

This chain connects TRBV4-3 to TRBJ2-4, with a possible D match to TRBD1 (5 bases). V was shortened by 0 bases and J by 6 bases, with 12 bases between the two germline ends. The CDR3 runs to 15 residues. Germline V CDR1 and CDR2: LGHNA, YSLEER. CDR3 DNA: TGCGCCAGCAGCCAAGACAGGGAAGTCACAAACATTCAGTACTTC. It translates to CASSQDREVTNIQYF.

This chain uses TRBV12-3 or TRBV12-4 with TRBJ2-5; the D gene could be TRBD1 or TRBD2 (5 bases each). The DNA end favors TRBJ2-7, so the J call may be wrong. The CDR3 has 14 amino acids. CDR3 DNA sequence: TGTGCCAGCAGCGGGGCGAGGGAATCCTACGAGCAGTACTTC. Translated, it gives CASSGARESYEQYF.

This sequence joins TRBV7-6 and TRBJ2-5, with 8 bases matching TRBD2. The J call is in doubt because the DNA end fits TRBJ2-1 better. Germline CDR1 and CDR2: SGHVS and FNYEAQ. This CDR3 contains 18 residues. The CDR3 coding sequence is TGTGCCAGCAGCTTAGCCCCTACGGGGGGGAGGACATACAATGAGCAGTTCTTC. It translates to CASSLAPTGGRTYNEQFF.

In this sample, this clonotype turned up a few times. J is TRBJ2-7 and V is TRBV11-2; D gene ambiguous. This CDR3 is 11 amino acids long. Germline V gene data show CDR1 as SGHAT and CDR2 as FQNNGV. CDR3 protein: CVCGISYEQYF. CDR3 in DNA: TGTGTTTGTGGCATCTCCTACGAGCAGTACTTC.

On this clonotype: The missing conserved phenylalanine or tryptophan at the end of this CDR3 makes a read error likely. This chain uses TRBV7-2 with TRBJ1-3; a possible D gene is TRBD1 (6 bases). Germline V gene sequence: CDR1 SGHTA, CDR2 FQGNSA. The V end was cut by 1 base, the J end by 8 bases, with 15 bases between. The CDR3 spans 15 residues. The chain's CDR3 is CASSLGGANGDTIYL. As DNA, the CDR3 is TGTGCCAGCAGCTTAGGGGGGGCCAATGGGGACACCATATATCTT.

V gene TRBV20-1 combines with J gene TRBJ1-4; D call uncertain. The CDR3 runs 13 residues. V was trimmed by 1 base and J by 7 bases, leaving 10 bases between them. Per germline, CDR1 DFQATT and CDR2 SNEGSKA (reference sequence). Here the CDR3 DNA reads TGCAGTGCTAGAGCACGGGGATCTGAAAAACTGTTTTTT. Protein sequence: CSARARGSEKLFF.

The V and J genes are TRBV12-3 or TRBV12-4 and TRBJ2-5; unclear D gene. Near its end, the DNA agrees better with TRBJ2-1, so the J call may be wrong. The CDR3 consists of 13 residues. Here the CDR3 DNA reads TGTGCCAGCAGCCCTCTTACCTACAATGAGCAGTTCTTC. Translation gives CASSPLTYNEQFF.

The V and J genes are TRBV29-1 and TRBJ2-4, with TRBD2 matching over 7 bases. The CDR3 covers 13 residues. CDR1 is SQVTM, CDR2 ANQGSEA, per germline. The trim removed 3 bases at V and 7 bases at J, leaving 6 bases unmatched. The DNA for the CDR3 is TGCAGCGTTGAGGGGGGGTATGGGAACATTCAGTACTTC. It is translated as CSVEGGYGNIQYF. Combining the CDR3 with reference TRBV29-1 and TRBJ2-4 gives the whole variable domain SAVISQKPSRDICQRGTSLTIQCQVDSQVTMMFWYRQQPGQSLTLIATANQGSEATYESGFVIDKFPISRPNLTFSTLTVSNMSPEDSSIYLCSVEGGYGNIQYFGAGTRLSVL.

The genes are TRBV18 and TRBJ2-5; TRBD1 matches 8 bases. The end of the DNA is better explained by TRBJ2-1, so the J call may be wrong. Per germline, CDR1 KGHSH and CDR2 LQKENI. There are 16 residues in the CDR3. For the CDR3, the DNA is TGTGCCAGCTCACGCCTCACCGGGACAGGTATCGATGAGCAGTTCTTC. Translation gives CASSRLTGTGIDEQFF.

J is TRBJ2-1 and V is TRBV29-1; D uncertain. CDR1 and CDR2 (germline): SQVTM, ANQGSEA. Trimming left V 0 bases short and J 0 bases short, with 6 bases between. This CDR3 has 14 residues. Here the CDR3 DNA reads TGCAGCGTTGAAGATCATCTCTCCTACAATGAGCAGTTCTTC. It specifies CSVEDHLSYNEQFF.

This chain joins TRBV2 and TRBJ2-4; 7 bases match TRBD2. The CDR3 spans 13 residues. CDR1 and CDR2 from the germline V gene are SNHLY and FYNNEI. J lost 4 bases, V lost 8 bases, and 5 bases had no gene match. The CDR3 sequence is CASGVGLKNIQYF. Written as DNA, the CDR3 is TGTGCCAGCGGTGTGGGACTAAAAAACATTCAGTACTTC.

J is TRBJ1-5 and V is TRBV6-2 or TRBV6-3; D gene ambiguous. This CDR3 comprises 12 residues. Germline loops: CDR1 MNHEY, CDR2 SVGEGT. V lost 6 bases to trimming and J lost 8 bases, with 11 bases between them. The CDR3, as DNA: TGTGCCAGCAGCCCGGGGTTGGAGCCCCAGCATTTT. This sequence encodes CASSPGLEPQHF.

The J gene is TRBJ2-1, the V gene TRBV7-2; maybe TRBD2 (5 bases). V was pared by 5 bases and J by 0 bases, with 14 bases between. The CDR3 is 16 residues long. Germline lookup yields CDR1 SGHTA and CDR2 FQGNSA. The CDR3 DNA is TGTGCCAGCAGCATTTACTACCGGGGCTCCTACAATGAGCAGTTCTTC. Its protein product is CASSIYYRGSYNEQFF. The entire variable domain, with the rest obtained from reference TRBV7-2 and TRBJ2-1, is as follows: GAGVSQSPSNKVTEKGKDVELRCDPISGHTALYWYRQSLGQGLEFLIYFQGNSAPDKSGLPSDRFSAERTGGSVSTLTIQRTQQEDSAVYLCASSIYYRGSYNEQFFGPGTRLTVL.

This clonotype showed up just a few times. The genes are TRBV21-1 and TRBJ1-2; TRBD1 was called by the table and not checked on the DNA. TRBV21-1 is labeled a pseudogene. The CDR3 totals 16 residues. The CDR3 is CASSRAAGQGYYRYTF. The CDR3 DNA sequence: TGTGCCAGCAGCCGCGCGGCGGGACAGGGGTACTATCGCTACACCTTC.

DNA of the CDR3: TGCGCCAGCAGCCCATTCGGGGAAGAGACCCAGTACTTC. Amino acid sequence: CASSPFGEETQYF. The J gene is TRBJ2-5, the V gene TRBV5-1; D is perhaps TRBD2 (5 bases). This CDR3 region has 13 residues. Per the germline V gene, CDR1 is SGHRS and CDR2 is YFSETQ. Deletions cut 4 bases from V and 3 bases from J, with 10 bases between.

This clonotype was recorded a few times. The chain combines TRBV7-9 with TRBJ2-7; no clear D gene. CDR3 length: 12 amino acids. V lost 5 bases and J 6 bases, leaving 11 bases between the germline ends. Germline V gene sequence: CDR1 SEHNR, CDR2 FQNEAQ (reference sequence). The CDR3 protein is CASSLQTPEQYF. CDR3 in DNA: TGTGCCAGCAGCCTCCAAACGCCCGAGCAGTACTTC.

The V and J genes are TRBV6-5 and TRBJ2-5; the D gene is possibly TRBD1 (6 bases). The DNA end favors TRBJ2-7, so the J call may be wrong. The germline CDR1 and CDR2 sequences are MNHEY and SVGAGI. The CDR3 spans 11 residues. The CDR3, as DNA: TGTGCCAGCACCATGGGGGCCGAGCAGTACTTC. Protein: CASTMGAEQYF.